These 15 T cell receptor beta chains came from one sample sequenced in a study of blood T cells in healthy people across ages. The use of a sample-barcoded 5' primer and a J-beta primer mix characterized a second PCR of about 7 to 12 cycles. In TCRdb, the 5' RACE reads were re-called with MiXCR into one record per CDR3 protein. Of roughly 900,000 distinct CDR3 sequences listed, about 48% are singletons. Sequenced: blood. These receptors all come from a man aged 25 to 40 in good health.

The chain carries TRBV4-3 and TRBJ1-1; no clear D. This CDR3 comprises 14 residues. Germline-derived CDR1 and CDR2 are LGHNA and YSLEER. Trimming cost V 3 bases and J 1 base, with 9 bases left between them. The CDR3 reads CASSHGPANTEAFF. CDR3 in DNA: TGCGCCAGCAGCCACGGGCCAGCGAACACTGAAGCTTTCTTT.

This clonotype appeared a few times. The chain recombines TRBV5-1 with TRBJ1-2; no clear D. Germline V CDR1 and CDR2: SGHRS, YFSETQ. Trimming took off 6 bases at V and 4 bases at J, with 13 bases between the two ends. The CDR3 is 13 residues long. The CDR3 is CASNTRGGYGYTF. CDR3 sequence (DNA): TGCGCCAGCAACACCCGGGGAGGCTATGGCTACACCTTC.

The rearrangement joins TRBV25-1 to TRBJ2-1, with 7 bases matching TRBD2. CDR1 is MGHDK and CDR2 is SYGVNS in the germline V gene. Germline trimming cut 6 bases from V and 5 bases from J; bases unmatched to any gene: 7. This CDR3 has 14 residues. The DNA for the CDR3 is TGTGCCAGCAGGCAGAGTGGGGGGGACAATGAGCAGTTCTTC. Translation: CASRQSGGDNEQFF.

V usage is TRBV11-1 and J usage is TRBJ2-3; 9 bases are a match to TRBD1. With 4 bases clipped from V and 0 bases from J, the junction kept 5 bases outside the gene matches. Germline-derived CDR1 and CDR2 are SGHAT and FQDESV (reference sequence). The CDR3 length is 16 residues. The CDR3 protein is CASSSLGTGSTDTQYF. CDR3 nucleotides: TGTGCCAGCAGCTCCCTCGGGACAGGGAGCACAGATACGCAGTATTTT.

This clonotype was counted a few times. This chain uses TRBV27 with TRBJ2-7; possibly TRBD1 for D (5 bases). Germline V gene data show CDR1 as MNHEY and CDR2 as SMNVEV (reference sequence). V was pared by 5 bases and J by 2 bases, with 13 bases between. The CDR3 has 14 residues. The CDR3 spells CASSRTTDPYEQYF. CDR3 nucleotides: TGTGCCAGCAGTCGGACGACAGACCCCTACGAGCAGTACTTC.

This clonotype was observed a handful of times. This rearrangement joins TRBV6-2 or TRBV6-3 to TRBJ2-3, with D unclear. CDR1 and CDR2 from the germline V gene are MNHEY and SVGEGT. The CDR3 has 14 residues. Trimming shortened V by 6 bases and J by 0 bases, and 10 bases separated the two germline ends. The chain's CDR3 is CASRGRPSTDTQYF. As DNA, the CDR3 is TGTGCCAGCAGGGGCAGGCCGAGCACAGATACGCAGTATTTT.

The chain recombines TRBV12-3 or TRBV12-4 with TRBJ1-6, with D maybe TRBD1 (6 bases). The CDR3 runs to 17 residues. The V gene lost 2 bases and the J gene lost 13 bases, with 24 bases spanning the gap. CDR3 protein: CASSLKRQVGQHGPLHF. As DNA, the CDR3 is TGTGCCAGCAGTTTAAAAAGACAGGTTGGGCAACATGGGCCCCTCCACTTT.

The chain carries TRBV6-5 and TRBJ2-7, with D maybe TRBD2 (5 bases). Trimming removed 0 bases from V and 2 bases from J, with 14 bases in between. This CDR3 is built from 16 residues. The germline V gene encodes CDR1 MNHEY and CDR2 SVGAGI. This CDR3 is CASSYSAGSVTYEQYF. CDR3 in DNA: TGTGCCAGCAGTTACTCCGCGGGCTCGGTCACCTACGAGCAGTACTTC.

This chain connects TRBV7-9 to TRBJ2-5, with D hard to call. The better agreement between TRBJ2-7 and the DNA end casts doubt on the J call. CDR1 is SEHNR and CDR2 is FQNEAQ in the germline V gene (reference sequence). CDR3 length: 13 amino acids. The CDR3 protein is CASSPGPVYEQYF. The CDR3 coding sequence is TGTGCCAGCAGCCCAGGACCTGTCTACGAGCAGTACTTC.

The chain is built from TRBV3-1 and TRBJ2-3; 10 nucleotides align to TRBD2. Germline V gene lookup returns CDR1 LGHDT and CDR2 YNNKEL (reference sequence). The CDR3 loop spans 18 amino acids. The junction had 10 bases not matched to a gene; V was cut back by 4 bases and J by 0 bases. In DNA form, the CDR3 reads TGTGCCAGCAGCCCTCGCCTAGCGGGGGTAATTAGCACAGATACGCAGTATTTT. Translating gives CASSPRLAGVISTDTQYF.

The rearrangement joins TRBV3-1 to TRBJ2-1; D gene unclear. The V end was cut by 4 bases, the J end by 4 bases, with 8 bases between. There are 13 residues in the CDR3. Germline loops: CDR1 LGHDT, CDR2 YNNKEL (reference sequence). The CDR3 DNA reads TGTGCCAGCAGCCTGATGGCTTACAATGAGCAGTTCTTC. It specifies CASSLMAYNEQFF.

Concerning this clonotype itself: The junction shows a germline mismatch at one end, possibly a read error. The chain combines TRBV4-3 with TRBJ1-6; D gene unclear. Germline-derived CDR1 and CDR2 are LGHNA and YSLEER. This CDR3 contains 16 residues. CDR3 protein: CAGSQDQSSYNSPLHF. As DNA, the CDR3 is TGCGCCGGCAGCCAAGATCAGAGCTCCTATAATTCACCCCTCCACTTT.

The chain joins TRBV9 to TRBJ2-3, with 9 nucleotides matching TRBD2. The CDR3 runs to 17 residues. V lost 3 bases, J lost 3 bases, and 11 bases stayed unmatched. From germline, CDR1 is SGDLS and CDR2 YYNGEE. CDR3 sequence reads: CASSAEVGLAMTDTQYF. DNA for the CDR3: TGTGCCAGCAGCGCCGAGGTAGGACTAGCGATGACAGATACGCAGTATTTT.

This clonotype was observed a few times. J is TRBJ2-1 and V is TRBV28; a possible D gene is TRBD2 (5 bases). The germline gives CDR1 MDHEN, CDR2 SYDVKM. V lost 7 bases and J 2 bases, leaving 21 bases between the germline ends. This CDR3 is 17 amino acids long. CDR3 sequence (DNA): TGTGCCAGCATCCCTACGAGGCGCAGAGGGACCTACAATGAGCAGTTCTTC. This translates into CASIPTRRRGTYNEQFF.

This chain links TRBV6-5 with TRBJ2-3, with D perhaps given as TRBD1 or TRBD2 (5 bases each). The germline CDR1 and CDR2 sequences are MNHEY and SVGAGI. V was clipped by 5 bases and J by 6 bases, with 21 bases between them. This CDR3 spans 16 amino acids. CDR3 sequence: CASSSTGTANGDTQYF. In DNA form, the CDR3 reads TGTGCCAGCAGTAGCACCGGGACCGCCAATGGGGATACGCAGTATTTT.